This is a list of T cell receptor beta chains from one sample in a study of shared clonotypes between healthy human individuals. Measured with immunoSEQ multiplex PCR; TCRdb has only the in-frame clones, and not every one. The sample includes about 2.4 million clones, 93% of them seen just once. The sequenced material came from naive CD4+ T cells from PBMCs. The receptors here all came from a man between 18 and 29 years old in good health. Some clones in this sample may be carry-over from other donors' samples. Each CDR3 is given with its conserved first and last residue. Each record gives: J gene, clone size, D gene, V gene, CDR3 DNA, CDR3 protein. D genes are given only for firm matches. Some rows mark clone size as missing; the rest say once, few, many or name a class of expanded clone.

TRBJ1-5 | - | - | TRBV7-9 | TGTGCCAGCAGCCGGGGACACCCTAGCAATCAGCCCCAGCATTTT | CASSRGHPSNQPQHF
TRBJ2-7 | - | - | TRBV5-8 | TGTGCCAGCAGCAGGACAGACTACGAGCAGTACTTC | CASSRTDYEQYF
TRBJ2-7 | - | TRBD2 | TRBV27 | TGTGCCAGCGCCTCGCTAGCGGGAGTCAACGAGCAGTACTTC | CASASLAGVNEQYF
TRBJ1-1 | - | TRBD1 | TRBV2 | TGTGCCAGCAGTGAAATGGGACAGGGGAGCACTGAAGCTTTCTTT | CASSEMGQGSTEAFF
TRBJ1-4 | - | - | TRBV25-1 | TGTGCCAGCAGTGCCCTTGGGCGGGGGCCGAATGAAAAACTGTTTTTT | CASSALGRGPNEKLFF
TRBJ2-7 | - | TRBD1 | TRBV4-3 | TGCGCCAGCAGCCAAGGCGAGGACAGGGAATACTCCTACGAGCAGTACTTC | CASSQGEDREYSYEQYF
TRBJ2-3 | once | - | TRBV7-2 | TGTGCCAGCAGCGCCTATAGCGTGGATACGCAGTATTTT | CASSAYSVDTQYF
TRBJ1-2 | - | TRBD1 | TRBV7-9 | TGTGCCAGCAGCGATAGGACAGGGGTTTATGGCTACACCTTC | CASSDRTGVYGYTF
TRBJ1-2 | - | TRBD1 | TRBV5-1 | TGCGCCAGCAGAAGCCAGGGGGTAGGAAATTATGGCTACACCTTC | CASRSQGVGNYGYTF
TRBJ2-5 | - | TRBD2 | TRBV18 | TGTGCCAGCTCCCCGGGACTAGCGGAAGAGACCCAGTACTTC | CASSPGLAEETQYF
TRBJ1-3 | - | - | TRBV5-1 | TGCGCCAGCAGCTTGGGGGGGACCGAGAGCTCTGGAAACACCATATATTTT | CASSLGGTESSGNTIYF
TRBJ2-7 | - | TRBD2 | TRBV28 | TGTGCCAGCAGTTTAACTACTAGCGGGAGTTCCTACGAGCAGTACTTC | CASSLTTSGSSYEQYF
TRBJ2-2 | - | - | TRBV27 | TGTGCCAGCAGTCATCAAACGACCGGGGAGCTGTTTTTT | CASSHQTTGELFF
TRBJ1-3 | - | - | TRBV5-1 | TGCGCCAGCAGTCGCGAGGGGGTCAGCTCTGGAAACACCATATATTTT | CASSREGVSSGNTIYF
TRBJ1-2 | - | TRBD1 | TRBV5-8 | TGTGCCAGCAGCTTGGGACAGGGCGAGAACTATGGCTACACCTTC | CASSLGQGENYGYTF
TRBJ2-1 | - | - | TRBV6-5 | TGTGCCAGCAGTTACGGGGTCAGCTCCTACAATGAGCAGTTCTTC | CASSYGVSSYNEQFF
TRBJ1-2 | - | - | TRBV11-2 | TGTGCCAGCAGCTTAGGTATGACAGCGGCTGGCTACACCTTC | CASSLGMTAAGYTF
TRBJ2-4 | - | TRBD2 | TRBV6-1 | TGTGCCAGCAGTGAAGGAGCGGGAGCAGTTCAGTACTTC | CASSEGAGAVQYF
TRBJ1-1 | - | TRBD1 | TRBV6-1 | TGTGCCAGCAGTCAGACAGGGGGCTATGGTGAAGCTTTCTTT | CASSQTGGYGEAFF
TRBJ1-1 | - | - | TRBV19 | TGTGCCAGTAGTTGGGACGGATCCACTGAAGCTTTCTTT | CASSWDGSTEAFF
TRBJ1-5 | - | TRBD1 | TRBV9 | TGTGCCAGCAGCGTCGGGACAGGGGGCGGCAATCAGCCCCAGCATTTT | CASSVGTGGGNQPQHF
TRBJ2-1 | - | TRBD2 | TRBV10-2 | TGCGCCACCAGCGGGAGGGGGTCCAATGAGCAGTTCTTC | CATSGRGSNEQFF
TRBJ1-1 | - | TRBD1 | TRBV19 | TGTGCCAGTAGTAGCCGGGACAGGGGTTATAACACTGAAGCTTTCTTT | CASSSRDRGYNTEAFF
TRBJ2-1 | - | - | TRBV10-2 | TGCGCCAGCACACACACCGACAGACGCGAGCAGTTCTTC | CASTHTDRREQFF
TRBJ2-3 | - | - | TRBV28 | TGTGCCAGCAGTTCTCCGGGTTCCCAGGCAGATACGCAGTATTTT | CASSSPGSQADTQYF
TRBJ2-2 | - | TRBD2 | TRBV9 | TGTGCCAGCAGCCTAAGGACTAGCGCCACCGGGGAGCTGTTTTTT | CASSLRTSATGELFF
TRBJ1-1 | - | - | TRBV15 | TGTGCCACCAGCAGCCCTCCCGGGGTTTTTGGGGGAAACACTGAAGCTTTCTTT | CATSSPPGVFGGNTEAFF
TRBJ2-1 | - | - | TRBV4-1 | TGCGCCAGCAGCCAAGGGGTTGTCGGGGCCAATGAGCAGTTCTTC | CASSQGVVGANEQFF
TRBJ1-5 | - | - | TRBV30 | TGTGCCTGGAAAACAGGGACTTATAGCAATCAGCCCCAGCATTTT | CAWKTGTYSNQPQHF
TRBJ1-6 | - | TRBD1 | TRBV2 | TGTGCCAGCAGCACCGAGGGGGCTGGTTCACCCCTCCACTTT | CASSTEGAGSPLHF
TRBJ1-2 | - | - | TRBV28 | TGTGCCAGCAGTTTGAGGCAAAACTATGGCTACACCTTC | CASSLRQNYGYTF
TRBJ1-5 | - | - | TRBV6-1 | TGTGCCAGCAGTGAAGGATCAGGGGGCAATCAGCCCCAGCATTTT | CASSEGSGGNQPQHF
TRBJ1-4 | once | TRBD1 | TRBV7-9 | TGTGCCAGCAGCTTAGGGGACAGGCCGGGGGAAAAACTGTTTTTT | CASSLGDRPGEKLFF
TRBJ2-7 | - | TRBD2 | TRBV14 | TGTGCCAGCAGCCAAGAGACTAGCAAAAGTTACGAGCAGTACTTC | CASSQETSKSYEQYF
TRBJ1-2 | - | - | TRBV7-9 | TGTGCCAGCAGCCCACCCCTCGCCTATGGCTACACCTTC | CASSPPLAYGYTF
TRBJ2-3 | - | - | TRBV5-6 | TGTGCCAGCAGGTTCGGACGTGGGTGGCCAGATACGCAGTATTTT | CASRFGRGWPDTQYF
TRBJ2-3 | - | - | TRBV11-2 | TGTGCCAGCAGCTTAGCAGCGCGCGCAGATACGCAGTATTTT | CASSLAARADTQYF
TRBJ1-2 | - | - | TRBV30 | TGTGCCTGGAACATAAGCCCCTCAAACTATTATGGCTACACCTTC | CAWNISPSNYYGYTF
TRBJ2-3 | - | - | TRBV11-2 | TGTGCCAGCAGCTCTGGGTTTACTAGCACAGATACGCAGTATTTT | CASSSGFTSTDTQYF
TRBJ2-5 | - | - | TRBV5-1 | TGCGCCAGCAGCTTGGTGAGTGAGGAGACCCAGTACTTC | CASSLVSEETQYF
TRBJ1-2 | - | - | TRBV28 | TGTGCCAGCAGCCTCGACTCAGGCTCCCGCCGGGGCTACACCTTC | CASSLDSGSRRGYTF
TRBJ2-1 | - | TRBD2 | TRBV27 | TGTGCCAGCAGTTTAACCCAGCGGGAGGACCTTTCCTACAATGAGCAGTTCTTC | CASSLTQREDLSYNEQFF
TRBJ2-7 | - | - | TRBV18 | TGTGCCAGCTCACCGATCGGGTCCCCTGAGTACGAGCAGTACTTC | CASSPIGSPEYEQYF
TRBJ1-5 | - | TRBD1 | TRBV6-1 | TGTGCCACCGTTCCAAGGGGGCAGGATCAGCCCCAGCATTTT | CATVPRGQDQPQHF
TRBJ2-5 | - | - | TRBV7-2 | TGTGCCAGCAGCCTAGCCCGGAGCGGTAAGCGTTACTTC | CASSLARSGKRYF
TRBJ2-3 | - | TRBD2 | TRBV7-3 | TGTGCCAGCAGCTACAGGAACAGCGGGGATCCCACAGATACGCAGTATTTT | CASSYRNSGDPTDTQYF
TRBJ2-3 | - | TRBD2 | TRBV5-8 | TGTGCCAGCAGCTTTCGGGAGGGCACAGATACGCAGTATTTT | CASSFREGTDTQYF
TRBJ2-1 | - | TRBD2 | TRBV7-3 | TGTGCCAGCAGCTTAGTGCCAGCGGGAGTAGGCAATGAGCAGTTCTTC | CASSLVPAGVGNEQFF
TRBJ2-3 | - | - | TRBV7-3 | TGTGCCAGCAGCCGGGGTCGGCTCGGTACGCAGTATTTT | CASSRGRLGTQYF
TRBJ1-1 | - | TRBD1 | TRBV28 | TGTGCCAGCAGCCGACAGGGGGCTTTCTTT | CASSRQGAFF
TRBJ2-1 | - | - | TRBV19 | TGTGCCAGTAACCCTGCAGGGGGGTACAATGAGCAGTTCTTC | CASNPAGGYNEQFF
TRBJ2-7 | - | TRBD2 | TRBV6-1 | TGTGCCAGCCGCGAGCGGGAGTTCTCCTACGAGCAGTACTTC | CASREREFSYEQYF
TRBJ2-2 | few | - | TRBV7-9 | TGTGCCAGCAGCCCCCCCACCGGGGAGCTGTTTTTT | CASSPPTGELFF